These 20 T cell receptor beta chains share one sample of origin, sequenced in a study of CD8+CD57+ T cells in acquired aplastic anemia. TCR beta VDJ and CDR3 profiles were obtained from a genomic DNA template. A single record per CDR3 protein comes from TCRdb applying MiXCR to the reads. Altogether 150,000 to 200,000 distinct CDR3 sequences are present, over 60% being singletons, with the ten largest covering roughly 50%. Sample: sorted CD4+, CD8+, or CD8+CD57+ T cells (not recorded which) from PBMCs. The receptor source for this set is a human donor with severe aplastic anemia or a healthy control (not recorded which).

Concerning this clonotype: The junction does not match germline at one end; this may be a read error. The CDR3 here is CASSQYIF. CDR3 sequence (DNA): TGTGCCAGCAGCCAATATATCTTC. The gene calls are TRBV4-2 and TRBJ2-1, with unresolved D. CDR3 length: 8 amino acids. Germline V lookup: CDR1 LGHNA, CDR2 YNFKEQ.

CDR3 protein: CASSVNVEGEGYTF. CDR3 coding DNA: TGTGCCAGCAGTGTAAACGTTGAGGGCGAGGGCTACACCTTC. The chain links TRBV2 to TRBJ1-2; D gene ambiguous. CDR3 length equals 14 residues. Looked up from germline, CDR1 is SNHLY and CDR2 is FYNNEI. V lost 4 bases and J 8 bases, leaving 17 bases between the germline ends.

The chain uses TRBV9 and TRBJ2-3, with TRBD2 as a possible D gene (5 bases). Between the trimmed V and J ends, which lost 5 bases and 2 bases, there was a span of 15 bases. The CDR3 consists of 15 residues. CDR1 is SGDLS and CDR2 is YYNGEE in the germline V gene. DNA of the CDR3: TGTGCCAGCAGTTCTACCCTAGGACTCACAGATACGCAGTATTTT. Its protein product is CASSSTLGLTDTQYF.

CDR3 region: CAWDRGGEQYF. CDR3 coding DNA: TGTGCCTGGGACAGGGGTGGCGAGCAGTACTTC. The genes are TRBV30 and TRBJ2-7; 8 bases align to TRBD1. CDR3 length: 11 amino acids. Germline lookup yields CDR1 GTSNPN and CDR2 SVGIG (reference sequence). Germline trimming cut 5 bases from V and 6 bases from J; bases unmatched to any gene: 3.

CDR3: CATREGGDSTEAFF. The DNA for the CDR3 is TGTGCCACCAGGGAGGGGGGGGATTCCACTGAAGCTTTCTTT. This chain links TRBV24-1 with TRBJ1-1; weak D call: TRBD1 (6 bases). Germline lookup yields CDR1 KGHDR and CDR2 SFDVKD. The length of the CDR3 is 14 residues. Trimming took 7 bases from V and 4 from J, leaving 15 bases between them.

This clonotype was found once. The V gene is TRBV4-2, the J gene TRBJ2-5; D assignment may be TRBD1 or TRBD2 (5 bases each). Germline V gene sequence: CDR1 LGHNA, CDR2 YNFKEQ. The CDR3 runs to 14 residues. V lost 0 bases and J 14 bases, leaving 19 bases between the germline ends. CDR3 region: CASSQEGWDQTFYF. In DNA form, the CDR3 reads TGTGCCAGCAGCCAAGAAGGGTGGGACCAGACCTTTTACTTC.

This clonotype was recorded a few times. This chain uses TRBV25-1 with TRBJ2-3; 9 positions match TRBD2. The CDR3 has 16 residues. Germline CDR1 and CDR2: MGHDK and SYGVNS. After removal of 1 base from V and 6 bases from J, the junction contained 8 bases not matched to a gene. CDR3 sequence: CASSEWNSGGLDTQYF. CDR3 in DNA: TGTGCCAGCAGTGAATGGAATAGCGGGGGCCTCGATACGCAGTATTTT.

The table lists this clonotype with a few counts. The chain couples TRBV10-3 to TRBJ2-1, with TRBD1 as a possible D gene (7 bases). Between the trimmed V and J ends, which lost 10 bases and 2 bases, there was a span of 18 bases. The CDR3 covers 15 residues. The germline CDR1 and CDR2 sequences are ENHRY and SYGVKD. The CDR3 nucleotides read TGTGCCAGCTCACCTGCCAGGGGGGCCTACAATGAGCAGTTCTTC. It codes for CASSPARGAYNEQFF.

This clonotype was detected ten times or more. The chain employs TRBV7-9 and TRBJ1-5; D perhaps matches TRBD1 (5 bases). V was pared by 5 bases and J by 3 bases, with 11 bases between. Germline CDR1 SEHNR, CDR2 FQNEAQ (reference sequence). The CDR3 spans 14 residues. This CDR3 is CASSRGVSNQPQHF. The CDR3 region has the DNA TGTGCCAGCAGCCGAGGGGTATCCAATCAGCCCCAGCATTTT.

Regarding this clonotype: The junction differs from germline at one of its ends, possibly a read error. The chain recombines TRBV2 with TRBJ1-6; D is possibly TRBD1 (6 bases). This CDR3 spans 18 amino acids. CDR1 is SNHLY and CDR2 is FYNNEI in the germline V gene. For the CDR3, the DNA is TGTGCCAGCAGTGGCGGGACTCCGGGACACGTCTATAATTCACCCCCCCACTTT. Amino acids: CASSGGTPGHVYNSPPHF.

The J gene is TRBJ2-7, the V gene TRBV2; 7 bases align to TRBD2. V lost 3 bases and J lost 4; bases outside the gene matches: 9. This CDR3 is built from 15 residues. Germline CDR1 and CDR2: SNHLY and FYNNEI. CDR3 sequence: CASSDLGLEWYEQYF. The CDR3, as DNA: TGTGCCAGCAGTGATCTCGGACTAGAGTGGTACGAGCAGTACTTC.

This clonotype came up many times. The chain couples TRBV11-2 to TRBJ1-2; no reliable D call. Trimming shortened V by 4 bases and J by 8 bases, and 8 bases separated the two germline ends. The CDR3 totals 11 residues. The germline CDR1 and CDR2 sequences are SGHAT and FQNNGV. Written as DNA, the CDR3 is TGTGCCAGCAGCTCCTCCTCAGGCTACACCTTC. This encodes CASSSSSGYTF.

The gene calls are TRBV15 and TRBJ1-5; TRBD1 is a possible D gene (5 bases). The V end was cut by 0 bases, the J end by 0 bases, with 6 bases between. Germline CDR1 reads LNHNV; CDR2 reads YYDKDF (reference sequence). The length of the CDR3 is 15 residues. The DNA for the CDR3 is TGTGCCACCAGCAGAGATGGGGGTAGCAATCAGCCCCAGCATTTT. Its protein product is CATSRDGGSNQPQHF.

The chain links TRBV9 to TRBJ2-5; a weak D match, TRBD1 (6 bases). Looked up from germline, CDR1 is SGDLS and CDR2 is YYNGEE. The CDR3 sequence is 16 residues long. V lost 6 bases, J lost 1 base, and 19 bases lay in between. The CDR3 is CASTKGDIGTQETQYF. DNA of the CDR3: TGTGCCAGCACGAAGGGGGACATTGGAACCCAAGAGACCCAGTACTTC.

The chain employs TRBV9 and TRBJ2-1; perhaps TRBD2 as D (6 bases). The CDR3 loop spans 15 amino acids. Germline CDR1 reads SGDLS; CDR2 reads YYNGEE. The V end was cut by 5 bases, the J end by 4 bases, with 16 bases between. The CDR3 here is CASSVDGGAYNEQFF. The CDR3 DNA reads TGTGCCAGCAGTGTGGACGGAGGGGCGTACAATGAGCAGTTCTTC.

The chain recombines TRBV7-9 with TRBJ1-5; D perhaps matches TRBD1 (6 bases). The CDR3 runs 17 residues. CDR1 is SEHNR and CDR2 is FQNEAQ in the germline V gene (reference sequence). Trimming removed 0 bases at V and 0 bases at J, with 12 bases between. The CDR3 reads CASSLARDIHSNQPQHF. CDR3 DNA sequence: TGTGCCAGCAGCTTAGCCCGGGACATCCATAGCAATCAGCCCCAGCATTTT.

The chain recombines TRBV3-1 with TRBJ1-6; D is ambiguous. The V end lost 4 bases, the J end lost 6 bases, and 10 bases lay between the germline ends. The CDR3 runs 14 residues. CDR1 and CDR2 from the germline V gene are LGHDT and YNNKEL (reference sequence). CDR3 bases: TGTGCCAGCAGCCCGCCCAGACCTAATTCACCCCTCCACTTT. This sequence encodes CASSPPRPNSPLHF.

The J gene is TRBJ2-7, the V gene TRBV12-3 or TRBV12-4; D is unclear. The germline V and J ends were trimmed by 1 base and 6 bases, with 7 bases remaining between them. The CDR3 runs to 12 residues. The CDR3: CASSLEGLEQYF. The CDR3 nucleotides read TGTGCCAGCAGTTTAGAAGGCCTCGAGCAGTACTTC.

The chain is built from TRBV12-3 or TRBV12-4 and TRBJ2-7; possibly TRBD1 for D (6 bases). This CDR3 comprises 13 residues. Trimming left V 6 bases short and J 5 bases short, with 14 bases between. In DNA, the CDR3 is TGTGCCAGCAGCGTACAGGGTATCCACGAGCAGTACTTC. Protein product: CASSVQGIHEQYF.

The gene calls are TRBV9 and TRBJ2-7; D gene ambiguous. This CDR3 spans 13 amino acids. The V end lost 4 bases, the J end lost 3 bases, and 11 bases lay between the germline ends. CDR1 SGDLS and CDR2 YYNGEE come from the germline V gene. The CDR3, as DNA: TGTGCCAGCAGCACGGCAATTCTCTACGAGCAGTACTTC. Translated, it gives CASSTAILYEQYF.